This T cell receptor beta chain was captured by sequencing in a study of blood T cell repertoires in COVID-19. For the study at large: PBMCs, B-cell-depleted T cells, or T cells provided the cDNA or gDNA that made up the material.

Some clones are missing from TCRdb's copy, which holds only in-frame ones; the method was immunoSEQ multiplex PCR. Of just over 350,000 clones listed, about 90% were seen once; the top ten hold 2.5% to 3%. V lost 3 bases, J lost 6 bases, and 9 bases stayed unmatched. The germline V gene has CDR1 MDHEN and CDR2 SYDVKM. This CDR3 contains 15 residues. Participants spanned ages about 18 to 89 years and resided in roughly 22 US areas. The V and J genes are TRBV28 and TRBJ2-7, with TRBD2 identical over 9 bases. This receptor was taken from a woman aged 25 to 39 who had recovered from COVID-19. The sequenced material came from PBMCs or T cells enriched from blood (not recorded which). The CDR3 protein is CASSFSGRTGVEQYF. The DNA for the CDR3 is TGTGCCAGCAGTTTTAGCGGGAGAACAGGAGTCGAGCAGTACTTC.